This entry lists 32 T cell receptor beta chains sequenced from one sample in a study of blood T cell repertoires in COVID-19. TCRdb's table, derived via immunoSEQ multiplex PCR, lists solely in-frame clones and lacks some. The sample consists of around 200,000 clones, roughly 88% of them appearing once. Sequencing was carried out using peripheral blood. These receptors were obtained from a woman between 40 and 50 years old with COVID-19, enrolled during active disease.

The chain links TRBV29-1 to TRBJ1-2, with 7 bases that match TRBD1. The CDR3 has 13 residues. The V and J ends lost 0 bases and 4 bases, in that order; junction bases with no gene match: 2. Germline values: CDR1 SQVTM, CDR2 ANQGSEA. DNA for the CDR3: TGCAGCGTTGAAGAACAGGGGCTCTATGGCTACACCTTC. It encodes CSVEEQGLYGYTF.

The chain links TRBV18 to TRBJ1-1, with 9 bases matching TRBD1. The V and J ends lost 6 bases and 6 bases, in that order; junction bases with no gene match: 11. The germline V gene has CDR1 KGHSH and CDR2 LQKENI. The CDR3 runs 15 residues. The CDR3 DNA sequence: TGTGCCAGCTCCCCTCCGGGACAGGGAGATCCTGAAGCTTTCTTT. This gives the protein CASSPPGQGDPEAFF.

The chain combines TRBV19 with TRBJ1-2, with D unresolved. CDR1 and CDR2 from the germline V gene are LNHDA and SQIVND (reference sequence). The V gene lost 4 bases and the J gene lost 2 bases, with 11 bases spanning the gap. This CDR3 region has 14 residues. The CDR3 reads CASSKEDGNYGYTF. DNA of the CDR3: TGTGCCAGTAGTAAGGAGGACGGGAACTATGGCTACACCTTC.

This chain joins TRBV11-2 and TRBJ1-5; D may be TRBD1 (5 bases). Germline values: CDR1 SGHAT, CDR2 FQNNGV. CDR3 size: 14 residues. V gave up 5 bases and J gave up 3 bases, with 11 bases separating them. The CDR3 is CASSAGQINQPQHF. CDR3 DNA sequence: TGTGCCAGCAGCGCGGGGCAGATCAATCAGCCCCAGCATTTT. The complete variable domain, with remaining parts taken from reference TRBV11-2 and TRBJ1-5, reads EAGVAQSPRYKIIEKRQSVAFWCNPISGHATLYWYQQILGQGPKLLIQFQNNGVVDDSQLPKDRFSAERLKGVDSTLKIQPAKLEDSAVYLCASSAGQINQPQHFGDGTRLSIL.

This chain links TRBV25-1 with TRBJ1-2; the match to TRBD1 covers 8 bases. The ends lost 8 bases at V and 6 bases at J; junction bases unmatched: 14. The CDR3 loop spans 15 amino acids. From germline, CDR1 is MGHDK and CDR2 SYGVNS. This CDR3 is CASAGRGLFSNGYTF. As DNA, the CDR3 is TGTGCCAGCGCGGGCAGGGGGCTTTTTTCTAATGGCTACACCTTC.

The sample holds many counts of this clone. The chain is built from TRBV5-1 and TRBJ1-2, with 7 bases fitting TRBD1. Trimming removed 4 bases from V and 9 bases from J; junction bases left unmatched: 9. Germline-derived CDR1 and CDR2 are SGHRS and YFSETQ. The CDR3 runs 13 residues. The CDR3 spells CASSPRSGQSYTF. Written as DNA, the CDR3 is TGCGCCAGCAGCCCGAGGTCGGGACAGAGCTACACCTTC.

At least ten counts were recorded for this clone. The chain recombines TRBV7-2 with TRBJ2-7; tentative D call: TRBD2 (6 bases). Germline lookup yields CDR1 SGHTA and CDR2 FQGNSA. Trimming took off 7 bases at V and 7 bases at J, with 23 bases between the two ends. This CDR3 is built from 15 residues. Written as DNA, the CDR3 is TGTGCCAGCAACTGGATGGGGGGAGGTCGGTGGGAGCAGTACTTC. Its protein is CASNWMGGGRWEQYF. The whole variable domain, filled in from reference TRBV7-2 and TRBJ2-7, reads GAGVSQSPSNKVTEKGKDVELRCDPISGHTALYWYRQSLGQGLEFLIYFQGNSAPDKSGLPSDRFSAERTGGSVSTLTIQRTQQEDSAVYLCASNWMGGGRWEQYFGPGTRLTVT.

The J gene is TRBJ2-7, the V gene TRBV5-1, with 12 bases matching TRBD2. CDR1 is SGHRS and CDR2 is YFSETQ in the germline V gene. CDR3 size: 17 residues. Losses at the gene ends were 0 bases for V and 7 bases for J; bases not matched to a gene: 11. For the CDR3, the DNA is TGCGCCAGCAGCTTGGCTCCTAGCGGGGGGGTATTCAGGGAGCAGTACTTC. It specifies CASSLAPSGGVFREQYF.

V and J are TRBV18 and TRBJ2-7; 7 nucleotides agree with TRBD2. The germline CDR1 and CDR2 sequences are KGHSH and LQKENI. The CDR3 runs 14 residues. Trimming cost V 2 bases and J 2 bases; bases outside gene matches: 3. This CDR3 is CASSPASGAYEQYF. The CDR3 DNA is TGTGCCAGCTCACCAGCTAGCGGAGCCTACGAGCAGTACTTC.

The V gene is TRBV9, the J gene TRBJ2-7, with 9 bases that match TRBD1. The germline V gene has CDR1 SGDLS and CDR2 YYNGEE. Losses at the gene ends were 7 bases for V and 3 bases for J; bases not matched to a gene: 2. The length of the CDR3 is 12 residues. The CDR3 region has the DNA TGTGCCAGCCGGGGACAGGGCTACGAGCAGTACTTC. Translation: CASRGQGYEQYF.

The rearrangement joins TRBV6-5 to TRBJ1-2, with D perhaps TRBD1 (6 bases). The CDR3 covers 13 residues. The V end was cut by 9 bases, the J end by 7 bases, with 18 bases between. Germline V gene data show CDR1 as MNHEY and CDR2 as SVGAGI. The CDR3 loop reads CASKVTGTGGYTF. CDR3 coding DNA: TGTGCCAGTAAAGTTACAGGGACGGGTGGCTACACCTTC.

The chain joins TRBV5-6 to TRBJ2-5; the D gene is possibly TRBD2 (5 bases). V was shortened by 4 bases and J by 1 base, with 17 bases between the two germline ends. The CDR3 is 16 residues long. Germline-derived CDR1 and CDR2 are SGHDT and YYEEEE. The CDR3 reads CASSPEEDWGQETQYF. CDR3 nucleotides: TGTGCCAGCAGCCCCGAAGAGGACTGGGGCCAAGAGACCCAGTACTTC.

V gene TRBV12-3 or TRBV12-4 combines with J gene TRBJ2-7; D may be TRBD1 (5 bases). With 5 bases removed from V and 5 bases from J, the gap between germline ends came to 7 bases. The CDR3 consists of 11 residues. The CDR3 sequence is CASSLRDEQYF. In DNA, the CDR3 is TGTGCCAGCAGTCTCAGGGACGAGCAGTACTTC.

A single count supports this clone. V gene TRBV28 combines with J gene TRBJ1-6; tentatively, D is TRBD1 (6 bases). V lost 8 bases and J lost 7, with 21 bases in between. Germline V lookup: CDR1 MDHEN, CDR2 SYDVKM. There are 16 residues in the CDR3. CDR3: CASLLTLGGPNSPLHF. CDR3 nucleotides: TGTGCCAGCCTACTAACCCTCGGGGGGCCCAATTCACCCCTCCACTTT. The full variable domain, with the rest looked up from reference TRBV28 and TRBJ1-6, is DVKVTQSSRYLVKRTGEKVFLECVQDMDHENMFWYRQDPGLGLRLIYFSYDVKMKEKGDIPEGYSVSREKKERFSLILESASTNQTSMYLCASLLTLGGPNSPLHFGNGTRLTVT.

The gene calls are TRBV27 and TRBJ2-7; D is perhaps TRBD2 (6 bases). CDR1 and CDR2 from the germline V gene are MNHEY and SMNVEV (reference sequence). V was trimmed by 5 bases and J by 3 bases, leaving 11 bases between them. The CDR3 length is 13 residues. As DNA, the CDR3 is TGTGCCAGCAGTATACTGGGAGGCTACGAGCAGTACTTC. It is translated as CASSILGGYEQYF.

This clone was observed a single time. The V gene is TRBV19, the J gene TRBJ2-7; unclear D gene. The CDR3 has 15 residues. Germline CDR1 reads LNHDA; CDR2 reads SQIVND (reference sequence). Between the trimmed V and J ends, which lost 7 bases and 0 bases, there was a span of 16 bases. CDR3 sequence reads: CASKSLKRHSYEQYF. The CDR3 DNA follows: TGTGCCAGTAAGAGTCTCAAGCGCCACTCCTACGAGCAGTACTTC.

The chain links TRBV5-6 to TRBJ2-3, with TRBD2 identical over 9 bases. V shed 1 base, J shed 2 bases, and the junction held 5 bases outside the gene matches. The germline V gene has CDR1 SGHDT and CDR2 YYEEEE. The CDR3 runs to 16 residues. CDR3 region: CASSLWGLAPTDTQYF. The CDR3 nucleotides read TGTGCCAGCAGCTTGTGGGGACTAGCCCCCACAGATACGCAGTATTTT.

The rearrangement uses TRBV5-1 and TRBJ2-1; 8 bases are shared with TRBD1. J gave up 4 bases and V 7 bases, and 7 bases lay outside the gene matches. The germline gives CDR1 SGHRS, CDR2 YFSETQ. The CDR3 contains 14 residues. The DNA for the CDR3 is TGCGCCAGCGCCGAGGACAGGGAGTACAATGAGCAGTTCTTC. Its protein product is CASAEDREYNEQFF.

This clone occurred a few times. The DNA for the CDR3 is TGTGCCAGCAGCTCTACTTCCTACGAGCAGTACTTC. It encodes CASSSTSYEQYF. The V call is TRBV7-8, the J call TRBJ2-7; no clear D. Germline V gene sequence: CDR1 SGHVS, CDR2 FQNEAQ. The CDR3 contains 12 residues. The V end lost 4 bases, the J end lost 1 base, and 5 bases lay between the germline ends.

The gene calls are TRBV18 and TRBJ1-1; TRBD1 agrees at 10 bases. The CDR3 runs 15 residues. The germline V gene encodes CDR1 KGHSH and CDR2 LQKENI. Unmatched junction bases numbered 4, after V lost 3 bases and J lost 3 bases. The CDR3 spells CASSPRQGADTEAFF. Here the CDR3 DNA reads TGTGCCAGCTCACCGAGACAGGGGGCGGACACTGAAGCTTTCTTT. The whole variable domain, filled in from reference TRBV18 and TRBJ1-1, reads NAGVMQNPRHLVRRRGQEARLRCSPMKGHSHVYWYRQLPEEGLKFMVYLQKENIIDESGMPKERFSAEFPKEGPSILRIQQVVRGDSAAYFCASSPRQGADTEAFFGQGTRLTVV.

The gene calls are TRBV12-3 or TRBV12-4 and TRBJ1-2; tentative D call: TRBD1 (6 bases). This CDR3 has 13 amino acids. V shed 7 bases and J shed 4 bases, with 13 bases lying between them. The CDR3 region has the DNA TGTGCCAGCATTGAGGGGGGGAGCTATGGCTACACCTTC. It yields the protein CASIEGGSYGYTF.

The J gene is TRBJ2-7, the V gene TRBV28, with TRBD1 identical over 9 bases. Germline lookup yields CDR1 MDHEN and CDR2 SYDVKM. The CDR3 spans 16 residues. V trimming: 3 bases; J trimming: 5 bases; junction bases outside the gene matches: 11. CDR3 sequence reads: CASSLGDRVRKDEQYF. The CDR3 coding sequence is TGTGCCAGCAGTTTGGGGGACAGGGTCAGGAAGGACGAGCAGTACTTC.

The CDR3 reads CASSFGGSGYGYTF. In nucleotides, the CDR3 is TGTGCCAGCAGTTTCGGGGGTTCAGGCTATGGCTACACCTTC. The V gene is TRBV27, the J gene TRBJ1-2; a weak D match, TRBD1 (5 bases). Per germline, CDR1 MNHEY and CDR2 SMNVEV (reference sequence). This CDR3 is 14 amino acids long. Trimming removed 3 bases at V and 4 bases at J, with 12 bases between.

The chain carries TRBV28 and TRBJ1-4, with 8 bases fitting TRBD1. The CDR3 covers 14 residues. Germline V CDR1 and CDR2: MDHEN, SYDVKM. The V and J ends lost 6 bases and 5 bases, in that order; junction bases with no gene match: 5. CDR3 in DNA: TGTGCCAGCAGCCCGGGACAGGTGAATGAAAAACTGTTTTTT. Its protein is CASSPGQVNEKLFF.

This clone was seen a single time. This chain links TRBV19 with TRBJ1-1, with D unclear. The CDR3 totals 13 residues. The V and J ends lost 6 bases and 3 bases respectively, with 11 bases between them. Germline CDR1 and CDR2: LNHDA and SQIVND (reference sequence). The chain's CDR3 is CASSLGEDTEAFF. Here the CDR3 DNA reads TGTGCCAGTAGCCTGGGCGAAGACACTGAAGCTTTCTTT.

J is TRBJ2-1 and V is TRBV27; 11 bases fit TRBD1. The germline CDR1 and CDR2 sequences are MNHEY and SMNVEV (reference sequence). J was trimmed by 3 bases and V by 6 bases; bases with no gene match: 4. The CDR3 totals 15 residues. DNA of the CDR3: TGTGCCAGCAGAACGGGGACAGGGGGCTACAATGAGCAGTTCTTC. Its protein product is CASRTGTGGYNEQFF.

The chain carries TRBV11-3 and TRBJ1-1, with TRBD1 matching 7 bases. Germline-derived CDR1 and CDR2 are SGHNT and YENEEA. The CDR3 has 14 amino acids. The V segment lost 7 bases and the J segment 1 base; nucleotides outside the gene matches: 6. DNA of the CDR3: TGTGCCAGCACCGGGACAGAAAAGAACACTGAAGCTTTCTTT. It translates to CASTGTEKNTEAFF. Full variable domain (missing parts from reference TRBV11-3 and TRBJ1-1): EAGVVQSPRYKIIEKKQPVAFWCNPISGHNTLYWYLQNLGQGPELLIRYENEEAVDDSQLPKDRFSAERLKGVDSTLKIQPAELGDSAVYLCASTGTEKNTEAFFGQGTRLTVV.

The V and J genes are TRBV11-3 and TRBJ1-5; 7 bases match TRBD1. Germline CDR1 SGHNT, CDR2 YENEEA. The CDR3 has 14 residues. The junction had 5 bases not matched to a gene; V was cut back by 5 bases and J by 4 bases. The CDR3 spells CASSPGQVNQPQHF. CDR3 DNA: TGTGCCAGCAGCCCAGGACAGGTTAATCAGCCCCAGCATTTT.

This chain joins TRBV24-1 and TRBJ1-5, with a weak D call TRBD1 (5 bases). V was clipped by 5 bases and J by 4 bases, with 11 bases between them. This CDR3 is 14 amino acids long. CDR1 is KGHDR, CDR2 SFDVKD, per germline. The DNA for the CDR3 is TGTGCCACCAGTGCAGCAGGGCTGAATCAGCCCCAGCATTTT. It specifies CATSAAGLNQPQHF.

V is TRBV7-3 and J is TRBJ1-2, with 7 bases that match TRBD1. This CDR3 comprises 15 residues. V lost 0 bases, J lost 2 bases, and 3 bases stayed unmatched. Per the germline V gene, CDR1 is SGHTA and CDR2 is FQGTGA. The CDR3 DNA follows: TGTGCCAGCAGCTTAACGGTCAGGGGGAACTATGGCTACACCTTC. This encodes CASSLTVRGNYGYTF.

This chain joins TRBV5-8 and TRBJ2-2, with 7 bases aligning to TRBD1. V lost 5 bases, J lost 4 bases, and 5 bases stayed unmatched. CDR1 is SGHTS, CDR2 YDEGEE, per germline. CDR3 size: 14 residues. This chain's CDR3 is CASSWAGGTGELFF. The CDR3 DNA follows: TGTGCCAGCAGTTGGGCAGGGGGCACCGGGGAGCTGTTTTTT.

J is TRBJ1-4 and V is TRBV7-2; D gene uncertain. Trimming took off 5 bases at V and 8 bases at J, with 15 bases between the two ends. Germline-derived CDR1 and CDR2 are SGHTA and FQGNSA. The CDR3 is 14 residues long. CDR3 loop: CASSASRSGEKLFF. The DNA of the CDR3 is TGTGCCAGCAGCGCCAGCCGGTCAGGAGAAAAACTGTTTTTT.